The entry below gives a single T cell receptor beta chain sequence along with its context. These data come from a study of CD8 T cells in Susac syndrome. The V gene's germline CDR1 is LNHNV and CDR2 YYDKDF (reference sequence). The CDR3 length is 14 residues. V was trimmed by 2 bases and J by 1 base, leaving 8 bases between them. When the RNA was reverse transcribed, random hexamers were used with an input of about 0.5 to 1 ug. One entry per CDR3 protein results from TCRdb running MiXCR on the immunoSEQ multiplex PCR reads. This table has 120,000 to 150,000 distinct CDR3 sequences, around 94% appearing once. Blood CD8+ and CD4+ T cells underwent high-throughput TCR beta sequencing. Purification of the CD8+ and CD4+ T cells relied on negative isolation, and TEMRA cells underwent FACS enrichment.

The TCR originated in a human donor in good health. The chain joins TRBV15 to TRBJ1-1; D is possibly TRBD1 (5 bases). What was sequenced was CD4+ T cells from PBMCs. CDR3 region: CATSRSRANTEAFF. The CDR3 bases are TGTGCCACCAGCAGATCCAGGGCGAACACTGAAGCTTTCTTT.